This T cell receptor (beta chain) was sequenced during a study of PD-L1 blockade in urothelial cancer. TCRdb's table, derived via immunoSEQ multiplex PCR, lists solely in-frame clones and lacks some. The profile covers under 35,000 clones, with around nine tenths appearing a single time and 1.5% to 2% taken by the ten largest. Germline V CDR1 and CDR2: SGHRS, YFSETQ. The CDR3 loop spans 15 amino acids. The junction had 10 bases not matched to a gene; V was cut back by 4 bases and J by 4 bases. This clonotype was obtained from a man in his forties or fifties with urothelial cancer. This sequence joins TRBV5-1 and TRBJ1-2; 7 positions agree with TRBD1. The specimen comprised PBMCs, sampled around atezolizumab (anti-PD-L1) treatment. The DNA of the CDR3 is TGCGCCAGCAGCAGAGAGGGACAGCCAAGCTATGGCTACACCTTC. Translated: CASSREGQPSYGYTF.